Shown below are 9 T cell receptor beta chains from a single sample sequenced in a study of blood T cell repertoires in COVID-19. Sequenced by immunoSEQ multiplex PCR; TCRdb stores in-frame clones only, minus some. The table includes approximately 210,000 clones, around 89% detected once. The source material was peripheral blood. The receptors come from a man between 65 and 79 years old with acute or convalescent COVID-19.

The chain combines TRBV7-8 with TRBJ1-1; D ambiguous. Deletions cut 2 bases from V and 1 base from J, with 5 bases between. Germline CDR1 is SGHVS and CDR2 is FQNEAQ. The length of the CDR3 is 13 residues. The chain's CDR3 is CASSLKRNTEAFF. CDR3 sequence (DNA): TGTGCCAGCAGCTTAAAGAGGAACACTGAAGCTTTCTTT.

This clone appeared a single time. The chain links TRBV11-2 to TRBJ2-1; 12 nucleotides line up with TRBD2. J lost 9 bases, V lost 5 bases, and 5 bases had no gene match. This CDR3 spans 14 amino acids. The germline CDR1 and CDR2 sequences are SGHAT and FQNNGV. Here the CDR3 DNA reads TGTGCCAGCAGCCAGACTAGCGGGAGCCCTGAGCAGTTCTTC. Translating it yields CASSQTSGSPEQFF.

This chain joins TRBV2 and TRBJ2-1; no firm D call. Germline CDR1 reads SNHLY; CDR2 reads FYNNEI. The ends were cut back, 3 bases at V and 3 bases at J, with 9 bases in the middle. This CDR3 contains 14 residues. CDR3 in DNA: TGTGCCAGCAGTGAGCGGAGTTACTACAATGAGCAGTTCTTC. Amino acid sequence: CASSERSYYNEQFF.

The chain combines TRBV5-4 with TRBJ2-7; 9 bases fit TRBD1. Germline CDR1 is SGHNT and CDR2 is YYREEE (reference sequence). The CDR3 sequence is 15 residues long. V was pared by 3 bases and J by 5 bases, with 9 bases of the junction left unmatched. This chain's CDR3 is CASSSPGQGMNEQYF. In DNA form, the CDR3 reads TGTGCCAGCAGCTCACCGGGACAGGGAATGAACGAGCAGTACTTC.

This clone occurred a few times. The J gene is TRBJ2-2, the V gene TRBV6-5; 8 bases match TRBD1. The germline V gene has CDR1 MNHEY and CDR2 SVGAGI. CDR3 length: 13 amino acids. Trimming removed 6 bases from V and 17 bases from J; junction bases left unmatched: 14. The CDR3 sequence is CASRQGTGAYLFF. The CDR3 nucleotides are TGTGCCAGCAGGCAGGGGACAGGCGCTTACCTATTTTTT.

The V gene is TRBV18, the J gene TRBJ2-7, with 11 bases fitting TRBD2. The J segment lost 2 bases and the V segment lost 3 bases, leaving 12 bases of the junction unmatched. CDR1 is KGHSH and CDR2 is LQKENI in the germline V gene. There are 18 residues in the CDR3. CDR3 amino acids: CASSPTGTSGSTTYEQYF. As DNA, the CDR3 is TGTGCCAGCTCACCTACCGGGACTAGCGGATCTACAACCTACGAGCAGTACTTC.

There are a few counts of this clone. V usage is TRBV7-9 and J usage is TRBJ2-1; tentatively, D is TRBD1 (6 bases). The CDR3 runs 17 residues. Germline V lookup: CDR1 SEHNR, CDR2 FQNEAQ (reference sequence). V was shortened by 6 bases and J by 3 bases, with 21 bases between the two germline ends. CDR3: CASRMWLSGANYNEQFF. The CDR3 DNA is TGTGCCAGCAGGATGTGGCTCTCAGGGGCGAACTACAATGAGCAGTTCTTC.

V is TRBV10-3 and J is TRBJ2-7; the D gene is possibly TRBD1 (5 bases). The V and J ends lost 2 bases and 2 bases respectively, with 13 bases between them. CDR3 size: 15 residues. Germline V gene data show CDR1 as ENHRY and CDR2 as SYGVKD. The CDR3, as DNA: TGTGCCATCAGTGAGGGAACAGTGGGGCCCTACGAGCAGTACTTC. Protein sequence: CAISEGTVGPYEQYF.

This rearrangement joins TRBV2 to TRBJ2-3; 8 bases fit TRBD2. CDR1 is SNHLY and CDR2 is FYNNEI in the germline V gene. V shed 10 bases, J shed 2 bases, and the junction held 11 bases outside the gene matches. The length of the CDR3 is 15 residues. CDR3 sequence: CATAAGEINTDTQYF. Written as DNA, the CDR3 is TGTGCCACCGCAGCGGGGGAAATAAACACAGATACGCAGTATTTT. Full variable domain (outside the CDR3, taken from reference TRBV2 and TRBJ2-3): EPEVTQTPSHQVTQMGQEVILRCVPISNHLYFYWYRQILGQKVEFLVSFYNNEISEKSEIFDDQFSVERPDGSNFTLKIRSTKLEDSAMYFCATAAGEINTDTQYFGPGTRLTVL.